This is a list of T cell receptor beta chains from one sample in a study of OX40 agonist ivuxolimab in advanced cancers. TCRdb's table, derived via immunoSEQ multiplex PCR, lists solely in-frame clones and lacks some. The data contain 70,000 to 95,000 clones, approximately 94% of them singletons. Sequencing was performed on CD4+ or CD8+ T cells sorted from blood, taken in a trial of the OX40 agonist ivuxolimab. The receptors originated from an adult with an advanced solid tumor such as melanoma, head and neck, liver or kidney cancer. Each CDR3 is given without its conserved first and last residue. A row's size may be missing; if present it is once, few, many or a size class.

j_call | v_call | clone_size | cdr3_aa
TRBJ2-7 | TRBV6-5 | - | ASSDYPGDYEQY
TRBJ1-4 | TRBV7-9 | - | ASSLAGGAGEKLF
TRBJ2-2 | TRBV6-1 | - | ASSDRGWGGELF
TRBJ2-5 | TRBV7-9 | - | ASSSSSGGVQETQY
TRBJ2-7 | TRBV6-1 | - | ASSEAPSRSYEQY
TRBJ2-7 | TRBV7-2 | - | ASSPRTGWLADYEQY
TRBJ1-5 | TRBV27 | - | ASSLQGLNQPQH
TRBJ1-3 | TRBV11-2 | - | ASSLDDRGFGNTIY
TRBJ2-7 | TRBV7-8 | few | ASGQGPTYEQY
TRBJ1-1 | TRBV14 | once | ASSHHLFGTEAF